The entry below describes one T cell receptor beta chain. At least ten counts were recorded for this clonotype. What this receptor recognizes is not known. No much larger clone is present one base from it, and per-base qualities are unavailable. The data derive from a study of molecular identifiers for immune sequencing clone quantification listed by TCRdb under 2018. About the investigation overall: For a replicate experiment, the RNA from either approximately 20,000 or 98,000 naive CD8 T cells was divided into five aliquots, and four of those aliquots went on to sequencing. This methods study benchmarked molecular-identifier clustering-based TCR repertoire sequencing (MIDCIRS) and TCR RNA copy counting, using CD8 T cells to do so.

What the work shows at the level of the full study, not this receptor alone: Spiked-in Jurkat TCR RNA equivalent to a single cell was reported to be detectable even among over 800,000 naive CD8 T cells. The naive libraries included spiked-in Jurkat TCR RNA (around nine copies' worth), and this Jurkat TCR RNA is not part of the donor repertoire. When barcode sub-clustering was omitted, TCR diversity was inflated by chimeric consensus sequences, with chimeras reaching as high as 47%. Clones above 20 RNA copies held over 97% of molecules in CMV-specific effector cells but under 1% in naive cells. The sizes of highly expanded clones could end up underestimated when identical TCR molecules share a barcode. About 2.9 recovered TCR RNA copies per cell were obtained by modeling, versus about 10 by digital PCR, implying a capture efficiency of 25% to 35%.

The library was obtained by PCR. Sequencing was performed on an Illumina HiSeq 4000. Bulk TCR libraries were prepared as previously described, using TCR primers listed in Table S5. Total RNA was purified with the Qiagen AllPrep DNA/RNA kit. Before any analysis, reads coming from multiple sequencing runs of the same library were combined into one pool. On the authors' methods: Only reads with exact TCR constant sequence were kept, trimmed to 150 nt, and grouped by their 12-nt molecular barcodes. Reads inside each barcode group were sub-clustered using a 15% Levenshtein threshold, and a quality-weighted consensus sequence was constructed for each RNA molecule. Non-functional sequences were removed, as were lower-count sequences one edit away from another. Based on a fit of two negative binomial distributions, barcode sub-clusters having less than 20% of the maximum read count were discarded. TCRdb trimmed public reads at Q25 via fastp, called clones via MiXCR and kept in-frame beta chains. Entries are consolidated by CDR3 protein sequence, retaining the most common genes and DNA. These V and J calls rely on TCRdb rather than the paper's analysis. Across this sample there are 490,000 or so distinct CDR3 sequences, with about a fifth seen only once. Of the sample, approximately 0.8% is held by the ten largest clones.

V was cut back by 1 base and J by 0 bases, leaving a gap of 7 bases between them. The CDR3 has 14 amino acids, counting the end cysteine and phenylalanine. The entry retains the CDR3 DNA only, 42 bases that are in frame from base 1. CDR1 is given as SQVTM and CDR2 as ANQGSEA, both from the germline V gene. Naive CD8 T cell libraries were made from approximately 22,000 to 940,000 sorted cells using 10%, 30% or 50% of purified RNA. Naive CD8 T cells were FACS-sorted as CD8+CD4-CCR7+CD45RA+ on a BD FACSAria II into RLT Plus buffer. To test detection sensitivity, Jurkat RNA equivalent to more than 8 TCR copies was spiked into samples of about 18,000-1,000,000 naive CD8 T cells. Enrichment of CD8 T cells was done with RosetteSep CD8+ T Cell Enrichment Cocktail plus Ficoll-Paque, and ACK red cell lysis came afterward.

This clonotype was sampled from a human donor in good health. Some libraries in this study had Jurkat cell RNA spiked in. Here the chain combines TRBV29-1 and TRBJ2-1; a confident D gene designation cannot be given. The specimen was naive CD8+ T cells from blood, with Jurkat cell RNA spiked in. The cell subset or site label, as the study defines it: FACS-sorted CD8+CD4-CCR7+CD45RA+ naive T cells. The CDR3 in this case is CSVEGQDSYNEQFF. The nucleotide sequence is given as TGCAGCGTTGAAGGCCAGGACTCCTACAATGAGCAGTTCTTC.